Detailed here is one T cell receptor (beta chain). This record comes from a study of shared clonotypes between healthy human individuals. Assay execution took place at the deep level. Only in-frame clones appear in the TCRdb table, and some are missing; sequencing was by immunoSEQ multiplex PCR. The table shows about 480,000 clones, with nearly 80% occurring only once. This sequence originates from a woman aged 35 to 49 in good health. Some clones in this sample may be carry-over from other donors' samples. The sequencing input was PBMCs.

In DNA, the CDR3 is TGCGCCAGCAGCTTCTCAACGGGGCCAGGGGAGCAGTACTTC. Its translation is CASSFSTGPGEQYF. The V and J genes are TRBV5-1 and TRBJ2-7; D is perhaps TRBD1 or TRBD2 (5 bases each). The length of the CDR3 is 14 residues. The germline V gene encodes CDR1 SGHRS and CDR2 YFSETQ. Trimming took 2 bases from V and 7 from J, leaving 16 bases between them.